Listed here are 2 T cell receptor beta chains from one sample, sequenced in a study of vaccination and CD4 T cells after COVID-19. Treatment specified: roughly 10-day PBMC culture with coronavirus spike peptide pools or control peptides (ViraFEST assay). The study sequenced cultured CD4+ T cell DNA using the Oncomine TCR Beta short-read assay. TCRdb reprocessed the PCR reads via MiXCR and lists one record per CDR3 protein. The sample has under 20,000 distinct CDR3 sequences; 43% are singletons. Their antigens remain unidentified. The source material was CD4+ T cells from blood, cultured in vitro, sampled after SARS-CoV-2 vaccination. The source of these receptors is a human donor who had recovered from COVID-19.

V is TRBV7-9 and J is TRBJ2-7, with TRBD2 matching over 10 bases. Per the germline V gene, CDR1 is SEHNR and CDR2 is FQNEAQ (reference sequence). V lost 4 bases to trimming and J lost 2 bases; unmatched junction nucleotides: 5. The CDR3 contains 15 residues. In DNA, the CDR3 is TGTGCCAGCAGCTCGAGCGGGAGGGCTCCCTACGAGCAGTACTTC. Translating it yields CASSSSGRAPYEQYF.

This clonotype was detected a few times. The rearrangement joins TRBV15 to TRBJ1-4; maybe TRBD1 (5 bases). V was shortened by 3 bases and J by 6 bases, with 8 bases between the two germline ends. This CDR3 has 13 amino acids. Germline lookup yields CDR1 LNHNV and CDR2 YYDKDF (reference sequence). CDR3 nucleotide sequence: TGTGCCACCAGCAGCGGACAACATGAAAAACTGTTTTTT. It specifies CATSSGQHEKLFF.